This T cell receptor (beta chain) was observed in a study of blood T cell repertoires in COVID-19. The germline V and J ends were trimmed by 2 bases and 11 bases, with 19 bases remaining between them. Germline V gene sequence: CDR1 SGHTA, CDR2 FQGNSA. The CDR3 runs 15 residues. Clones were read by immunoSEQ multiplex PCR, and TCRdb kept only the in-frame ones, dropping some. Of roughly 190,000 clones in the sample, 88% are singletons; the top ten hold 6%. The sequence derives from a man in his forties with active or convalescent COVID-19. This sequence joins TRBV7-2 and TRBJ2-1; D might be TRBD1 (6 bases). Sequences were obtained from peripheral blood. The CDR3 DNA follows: TGTGCCAGCAGCTTATCGAACAGGGAAATTCGTCAGCAGTTCTTC. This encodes CASSLSNREIRQQFF.